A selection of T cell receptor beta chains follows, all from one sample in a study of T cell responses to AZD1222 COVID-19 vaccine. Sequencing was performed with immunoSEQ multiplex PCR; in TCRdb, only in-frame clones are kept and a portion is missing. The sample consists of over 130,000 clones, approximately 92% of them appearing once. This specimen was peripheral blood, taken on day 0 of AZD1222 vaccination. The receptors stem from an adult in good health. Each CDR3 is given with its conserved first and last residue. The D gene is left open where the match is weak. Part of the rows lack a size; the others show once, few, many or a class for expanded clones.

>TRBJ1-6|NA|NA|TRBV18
CASSSYRAQDSPLHF
TGTGCCAGCTCATCGTACAGGGCACAGGATTCACCCCTCCACTTT
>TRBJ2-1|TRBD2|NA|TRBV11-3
CASSSTRRTRKFF
TGTGCCAGCAGCTCAACCCGACGGACTAGGAAGTTCTTC
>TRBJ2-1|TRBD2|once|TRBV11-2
CASSLGTSGLNEQFF
TGTGCCAGCAGCTTAGGTACTAGCGGCCTCAATGAGCAGTTCTTC
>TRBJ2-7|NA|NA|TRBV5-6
CASSHDFYEQYF
TGTGCCAGCAGTCATGACTTTTACGAGCAGTACTTC
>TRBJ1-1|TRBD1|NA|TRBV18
CASSSPTGAHTEAFF
TGTGCCAGCTCATCTCCCACAGGGGCTCACACTGAAGCTTTCTTT
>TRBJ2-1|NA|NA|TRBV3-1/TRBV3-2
CASSPFSGGAGDEQFF
TGTGCCAGCAGCCCATTCTCCGGAGGTGCGGGTGATGAGCAGTTCTTC
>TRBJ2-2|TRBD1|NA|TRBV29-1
CSVARTGAGELFF
TGCAGCGTTGCCCGGACAGGGGCCGGGGAGCTGTTTTTT
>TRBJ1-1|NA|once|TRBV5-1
CASRPRRGVMNTEAFF
TGCGCCAGCCGACCTAGGAGGGGCGTCATGAACACTGAAGCTTTCTTT
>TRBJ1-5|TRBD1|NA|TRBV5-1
CASSQGDGSNQPQHF
TGCGCCAGCAGCCAGGGGGACGGGAGCAATCAGCCCCAGCATTTT
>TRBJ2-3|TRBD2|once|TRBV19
CASSPPASGRRVRTDTQYF
TGTGCCAGTAGTCCCCCCGCTAGCGGGAGAAGGGTTAGAACAGATACGCAGTATTTT
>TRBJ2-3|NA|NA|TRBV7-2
CASSFSPADTQYF
TGTGCCAGCAGCTTTTCCCCCGCAGATACGCAGTATTTT
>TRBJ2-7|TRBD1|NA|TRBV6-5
CASTWTGNYEQYF
TGTGCCAGCACTTGGACAGGCAACTACGAGCAGTACTTC
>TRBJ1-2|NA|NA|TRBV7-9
CASSLVGTGPVNYGYTF
TGTGCCAGCAGCTTAGTGGGAACAGGCCCCGTTAACTATGGCTACACCTTC
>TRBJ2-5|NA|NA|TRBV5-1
CASSSEGYQGTQYF
TGCGCCAGCAGCTCGGAGGGCTATCAAGGGACCCAGTACTTC